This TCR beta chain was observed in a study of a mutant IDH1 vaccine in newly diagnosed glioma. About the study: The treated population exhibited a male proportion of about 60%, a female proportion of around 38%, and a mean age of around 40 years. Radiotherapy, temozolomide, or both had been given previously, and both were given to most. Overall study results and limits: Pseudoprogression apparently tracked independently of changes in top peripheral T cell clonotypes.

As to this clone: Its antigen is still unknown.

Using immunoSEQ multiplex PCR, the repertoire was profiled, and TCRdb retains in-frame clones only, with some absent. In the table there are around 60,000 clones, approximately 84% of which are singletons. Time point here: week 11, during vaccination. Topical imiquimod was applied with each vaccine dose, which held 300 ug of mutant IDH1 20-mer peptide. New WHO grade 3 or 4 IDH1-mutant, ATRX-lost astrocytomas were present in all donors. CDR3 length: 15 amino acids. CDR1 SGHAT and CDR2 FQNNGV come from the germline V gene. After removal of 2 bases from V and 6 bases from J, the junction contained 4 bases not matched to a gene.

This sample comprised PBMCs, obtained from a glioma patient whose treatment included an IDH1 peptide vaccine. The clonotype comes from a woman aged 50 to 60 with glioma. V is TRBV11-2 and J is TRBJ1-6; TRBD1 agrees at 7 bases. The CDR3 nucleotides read TGTGCCAGCAGCTTATCGACAGGGTTTAATTCACCCCTCCACTTT. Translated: CASSLSTGFNSPLHF.